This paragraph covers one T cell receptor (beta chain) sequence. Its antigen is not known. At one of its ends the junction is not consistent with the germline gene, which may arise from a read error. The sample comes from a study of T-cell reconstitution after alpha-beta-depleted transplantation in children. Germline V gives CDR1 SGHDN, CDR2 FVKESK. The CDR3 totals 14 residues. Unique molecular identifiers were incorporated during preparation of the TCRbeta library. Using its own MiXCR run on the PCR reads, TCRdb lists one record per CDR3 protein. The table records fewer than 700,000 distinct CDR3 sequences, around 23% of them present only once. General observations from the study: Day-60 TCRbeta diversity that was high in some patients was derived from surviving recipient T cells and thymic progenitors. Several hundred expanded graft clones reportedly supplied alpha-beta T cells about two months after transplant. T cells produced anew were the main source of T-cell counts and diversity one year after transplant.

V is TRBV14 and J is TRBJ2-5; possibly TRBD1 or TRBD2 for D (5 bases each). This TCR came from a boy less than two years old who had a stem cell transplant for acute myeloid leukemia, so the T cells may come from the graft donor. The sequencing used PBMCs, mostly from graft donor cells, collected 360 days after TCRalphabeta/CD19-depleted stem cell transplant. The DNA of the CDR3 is TGTACCAGCAGCCAAGATACGGGACGGGAGACCCAGTACTTC. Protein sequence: CTSSQDTGRETQYF.